Shown below are 3 T cell receptor beta chains from a single sample sequenced in a study of T-cell memory formation after mild COVID-19. Each CDR3 protein gets one entry after TCRdb re-called the 5' RACE reads with MiXCR. The table lists just over 400,000 distinct CDR3 sequences, 23% of them singletons. Source material: PBMCs or a T cell subset sorted from them (not recorded which). All receptors come from an adult woman who had mild COVID-19 (a few samples of this study predate the infection). Cell type and time point are not known.

This chain joins TRBV10-3 and TRBJ2-3, with 8 nucleotides matching TRBD1. The trim removed 4 bases at V and 1 base at J, leaving 7 bases unmatched. Germline assignment: CDR1 ENHRY and CDR2 SYGVKD. The CDR3 has 16 amino acids. CDR3 residues: CAISASTTGGTDTQYF. The CDR3 DNA is TGTGCCATCAGTGCTAGTACGACAGGGGGCACAGATACGCAGTATTTT.

This clonotype was observed a handful of times. The chain carries TRBV3-1 and TRBJ2-1; a possible D gene is TRBD2 (6 bases). Germline V lookup: CDR1 LGHDT, CDR2 YNNKEL (reference sequence). The CDR3 length is 13 residues. V lost 5 bases and J lost 7, with 12 bases in between. The CDR3 reads CASSWDLPNEQFF. The CDR3 DNA reads as TGTGCCAGCAGCTGGGACTTGCCGAATGAGCAGTTCTTC.

J is TRBJ1-1 and V is TRBV4-1, with 9 bases lining up with TRBD1. This CDR3 is 18 amino acids long. The germline gives CDR1 MGHRA, CDR2 YSYEKL. V lost 1 base and J lost 0; bases outside the gene matches: 9. CDR3 loop: CASSQGTGAAIMNTEAFF. CDR3 sequence (DNA): TGCGCCAGCAGCCAAGGGACAGGGGCGGCTATTATGAACACTGAAGCTTTCTTT.